A selection of T cell receptor beta chains follows, all from one sample in a study of CD8+ T cells in alopecia areata. The data were produced by immunoSEQ multiplex PCR, yet TCRdb's version contains in-frame clones alone and is incomplete. The sample contains 150,000 or so clones, 55% of which appear only once. The specimen sequenced was CD4+ T cells sorted from blood. The receptors come from a human donor in good health. The CDR3 runs from the conserved cysteine through the conserved F or W. A D gene is named only where the DNA matches it firmly. Size is omitted from some rows. Given values are once, few, many or a class for expanded clones.

- 14 TRBD2 TRBJ2-7 TRBV7-9 CASSLTGGRHEQYF TGTGCCAGCAGCTTAACGGGAGGGCGCCACGAGCAGTACTTC
few 14 - TRBJ2-5 TRBV5-1 CASSLLGTPETQYF TGCGCCAGCAGCTTGCTCGGGACGCCTGAGACCCAGTACTTC
- 14 TRBD2 TRBJ2-5 TRBV29-1 CSVGLAGRRETQYF TGCAGCGTCGGATTAGCGGGAAGGCGAGAGACCCAGTACTTC
few 13 - TRBJ1-1 TRBV5-1 CASMIQGSAEAFF TGCGCCAGCATGATCCAGGGCAGCGCTGAAGCTTTCTTT
once 16 - TRBJ2-7 TRBV6-1 CASSGLTGAFSYEQYF TGTGCCAGCAGTGGGCTGACAGGAGCCTTTTCCTACGAGCAGTACTTC
- 12 - TRBJ2-7 TRBV5-1 CASSLGAGSSYF TGCGCCAGCAGCTTGGGGGCAGGAAGTTCGTACTTC
once 15 TRBD1 TRBJ2-3 TRBV6-5 CASRIDRVHTRTQYF TGTGCCAGCAGGATCGACAGGGTTCATACCCGCACGCAGTATTTT
few 13 TRBD1 TRBJ2-7 TRBV30 CACRTGGSYEQYF TGTGCCTGCCGGACAGGGGGCTCCTACGAGCAGTACTTC
- 16 TRBD2 TRBJ2-1 TRBV2 CASSDQLAASYNEQFF TGTGCCAGCAGTGATCAACTAGCGGCCTCCTACAATGAGCAGTTCTTC
- 15 TRBD1 TRBJ2-1 TRBV5-1 CASSAGTGGFYEQFF TGCGCCAGCAGCGCGGGGACAGGGGGCTTCTATGAGCAGTTCTTC
- 15 TRBD1 TRBJ2-7 TRBV30 CAWETGLANSYEQYF TGTGCCTGGGAGACAGGGTTGGCAAACTCCTACGAGCAGTACTTC
- 14 - TRBJ2-1 TRBV15 CATSRDRLDNEQFF TGTGCCACCAGCAGAGACCGACTAGACAATGAGCAGTTCTTC
- 16 - TRBJ1-5 TRBV15 CATSRDLGVSNQPQHF TGTGCCACCAGCAGAGATCTTGGAGTGAGCAATCAGCCCCAGCATTTT
- 13 TRBD1 TRBJ2-3 TRBV9 CASSEDRASTQYF TGTGCCAGCAGCGAGGACAGGGCTAGTACGCAGTATTTT
- 16 - TRBJ1-2 TRBV4-1 CASSQEMRGRNYGYTF TGCGCCAGCAGCCAAGAAATGAGAGGGAGGAACTATGGCTACACCTTC
- 13 - TRBJ2-2 TRBV28 CASSHRVTGELFF TGTGCCAGCAGCCATAGGGTGACCGGGGAGCTGTTTTTT
once 11 - TRBJ2-5 TRBV18 CASSPQETQYF TGTGCCAGCTCACCTCAGGAGACCCAGTACTTC
- 17 TRBD1 TRBJ2-2 TRBV4-1 CASSLRMTGQNTGELFF TGCGCCAGCAGCCTAAGGATGACAGGGCAGAACACCGGGGAGCTGTTTTTT
- 11 - TRBJ2-3 TRBV5-1 CASSLADTQYF TGCGCCAGCAGCTTGGCAGATACGCAGTATTTT
- 14 - TRBJ2-5 TRBV9 CASSVGLLQGTQYF TGTGCCAGCAGCGTAGGACTGCTGCAGGGGACCCAGTACTTC
once 15 TRBD1 TRBJ2-3 TRBV10-3 CAISEGDRLTDTQYF TGTGCCATCAGTGAGGGGGACAGACTCACAGATACGCAGTATTTT
- 16 - TRBJ1-5 TRBV25-1 CASSESASTGAQPQHF TGTGCCAGCAGTGAATCGGCGTCTACAGGCGCTCAGCCCCAGCATTTT
- 13 TRBD1 TRBJ1-2 TRBV18 CASSKQGTHGYTF TGTGCCAGCTCAAAACAGGGGACGCATGGCTACACCTTC
- 15 - TRBJ2-6 TRBV2 CASSGDNSRSNVLTF TGTGCCAGCAGTGGGGACAACTCTAGGTCCAACGTCCTGACTTTC
- 15 - TRBJ2-7 TRBV19 CASSRSRGPHYEQYF TGTGCCAGTAGTAGGTCTCGCGGCCCGCACTACGAGCAGTACTTC
once 14 - TRBJ1-4 TRBV5-1 CASSLGGDREKLFF TGCGCCAGCAGCTTGGGAGGGGATCGGGAAAAACTGTTTTTT
- 12 - TRBJ2-7 TRBV23-1 CATPRLGYEQYF TGCGCCACCCCGCGACTTGGCTACGAGCAGTACTTC
few 13 - TRBJ2-5 TRBV5-1 CASSLKAEETQYF TGCGCCAGCAGTCTCAAAGCGGAAGAGACCCAGTACTTC
- 14 - TRBJ1-1 TRBV30 CAWSVLNLNTEAFF TGTGCCTGGAGTGTACTGAATTTGAACACTGAAGCTTTCTTT
- 14 TRBD1 TRBJ2-7 TRBV29-1 CSVVRQGASREQYF TGCAGCGTTGTTAGACAGGGGGCGTCGCGCGAGCAGTACTTC
- 12 - TRBJ2-6 TRBV2 CASRSGANVLTF TGTGCCAGCAGATCTGGGGCCAACGTCCTGACTTTC
- 13 - TRBJ1-1 TRBV2 CATPAPVNTEAFF TGTGCCACCCCCGCCCCAGTGAACACTGAAGCTTTCTTT
- 14 - TRBJ1-5 TRBV2 CASSTLMASQPQHF TGTGCCAGCAGTACCCTGATGGCTAGCCAGCCCCAGCATTTT
- 14 TRBD2 TRBJ2-2 TRBV29-1 CSVEGLAITGELFF TGCAGCGTTGAAGGACTAGCGATCACCGGGGAGCTGTTTTTT
- 13 - TRBJ2-7 TRBV7-9 CASSRQSLYEQYF TGTGCCAGCAGCCGACAGTCCCTCTACGAGCAGTACTTC
- 13 TRBD1 TRBJ1-2 TRBV11-1 CASSLGTGDGYTF TGTGCCAGCAGCTTGGGGACAGGGGATGGCTACACCTTC
few 15 TRBD2 TRBJ2-5 TRBV6-5 CASSVLLSGKETQYF TGTGCCAGCAGCGTCCTACTTAGCGGGAAAGAGACCCAGTACTTC
- 15 TRBD1 TRBJ2-2 TRBV5-1 CASSSDRVRTGELFF TGCGCCAGCAGCTCGGACAGGGTTAGAACCGGGGAGCTGTTTTTT
- 14 - TRBJ1-5 TRBV10-3 CAISPVGSGQPQHF TGTGCCATCAGCCCGGTGGGGTCGGGACAGCCCCAGCATTTT
few 12 - TRBJ2-1 TRBV27 CASSLFGDEQFF TGTGCCAGCAGTTTGTTCGGCGATGAGCAGTTCTTC
few 16 TRBD2 TRBJ2-7 TRBV7-9 CASSLGISGGSYEQYF TGTGCCAGCAGCTTAGGGATTAGCGGGGGATCCTACGAGCAGTACTTC
- 15 - TRBJ2-5 TRBV29-1 CSVVRGRLYQETQYF TGCAGCGTTGTAAGGGGCAGGCTGTACCAAGAGACCCAGTACTTC
- 13 - TRBJ1-5 TRBV6-5 CASSETRAGPQHF TGTGCCAGCAGTGAAACACGTGCGGGGCCCCAGCATTTT